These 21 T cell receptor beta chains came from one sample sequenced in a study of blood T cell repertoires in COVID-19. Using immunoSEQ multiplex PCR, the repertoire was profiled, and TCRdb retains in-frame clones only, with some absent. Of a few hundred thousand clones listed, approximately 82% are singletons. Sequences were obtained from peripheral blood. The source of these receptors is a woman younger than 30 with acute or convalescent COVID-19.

CDR3 nucleotides: TGTGCCAGCAGCCGGCGGAATGGGGGGGATACGCAGTATTTT. The encoded protein is CASSRRNGGDTQYF. The V and J genes are TRBV14 and TRBJ2-3, with a weak D call TRBD2 (6 bases). The V end was cut by 4 bases, the J end by 6 bases, with 14 bases between. CDR3 length equals 14 residues. Germline CDR1 and CDR2: SGHDN and FVKESK.

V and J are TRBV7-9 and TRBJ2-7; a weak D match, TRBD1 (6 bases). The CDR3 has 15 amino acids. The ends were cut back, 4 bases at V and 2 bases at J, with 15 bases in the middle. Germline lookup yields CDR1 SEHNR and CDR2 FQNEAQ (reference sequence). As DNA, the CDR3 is TGTGCCAGCAGCTACGACAGGTTGGGACCCTACGAGCAGTACTTC. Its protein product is CASSYDRLGPYEQYF.

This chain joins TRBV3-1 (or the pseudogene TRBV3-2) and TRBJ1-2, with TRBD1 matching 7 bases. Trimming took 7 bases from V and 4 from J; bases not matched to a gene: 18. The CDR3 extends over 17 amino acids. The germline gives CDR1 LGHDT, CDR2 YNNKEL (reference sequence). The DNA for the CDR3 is TGTGCCAGCACGCGACGATCAGGGACAGTCCACGGCTATGGCTACACCTTC. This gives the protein CASTRRSGTVHGYGYTF.

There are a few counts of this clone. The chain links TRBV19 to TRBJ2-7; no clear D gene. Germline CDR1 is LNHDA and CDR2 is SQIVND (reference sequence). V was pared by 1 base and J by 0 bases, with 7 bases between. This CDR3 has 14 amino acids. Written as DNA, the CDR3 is TGTGCCAGTAGTATAGGCGTCTCCTCCTACGAGCAGTACTTC. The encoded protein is CASSIGVSSYEQYF.

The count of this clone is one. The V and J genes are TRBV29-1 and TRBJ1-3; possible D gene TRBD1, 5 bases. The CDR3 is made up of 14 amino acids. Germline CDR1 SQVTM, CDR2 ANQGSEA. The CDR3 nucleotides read TGCAGTGCACAGGTTTTAAACTCTGGAAACACCATATATTTT. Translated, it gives CSAQVLNSGNTIYF.

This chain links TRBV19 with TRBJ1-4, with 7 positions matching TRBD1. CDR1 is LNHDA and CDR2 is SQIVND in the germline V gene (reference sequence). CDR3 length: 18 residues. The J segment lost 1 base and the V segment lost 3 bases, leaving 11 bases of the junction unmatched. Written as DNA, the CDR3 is TGTGCCAGTAGTATCGAGACAGGGCGAAGGATAACTAATGAAAAACTGTTTTTT. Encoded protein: CASSIETGRRITNEKLFF. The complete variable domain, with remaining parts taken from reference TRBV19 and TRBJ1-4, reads DGGITQSPKYLFRKEGQNVTLSCEQNLNHDAMYWYRQDPGQGLRLIYYSQIVNDFQKGDIAEGYSVSREKKESFPLTVTSAQKNPTAFYLCASSIETGRRITNEKLFFGSGTQLSVL.

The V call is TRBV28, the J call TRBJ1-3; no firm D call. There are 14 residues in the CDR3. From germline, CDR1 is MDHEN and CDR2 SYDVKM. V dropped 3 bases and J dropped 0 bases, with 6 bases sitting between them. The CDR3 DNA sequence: TGTGCCAGCAGTTTGAGGGTCTCTGGAAACACCATATATTTT. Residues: CASSLRVSGNTIYF. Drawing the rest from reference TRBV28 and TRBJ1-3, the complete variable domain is DVKVTQSSRYLVKRTGEKVFLECVQDMDHENMFWYRQDPGLGLRLIYFSYDVKMKEKGDIPEGYSVSREKKERFSLILESASTNQTSMYLCASSLRVSGNTIYFGEGSWLTVV.

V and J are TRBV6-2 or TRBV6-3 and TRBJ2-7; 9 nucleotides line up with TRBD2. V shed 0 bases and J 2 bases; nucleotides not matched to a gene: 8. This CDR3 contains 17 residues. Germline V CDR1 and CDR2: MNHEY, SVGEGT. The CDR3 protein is CASSYSMLIAGAYEQYF. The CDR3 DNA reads TGTGCCAGCAGTTACTCGATGTTGATAGCGGGAGCCTACGAGCAGTACTTC.

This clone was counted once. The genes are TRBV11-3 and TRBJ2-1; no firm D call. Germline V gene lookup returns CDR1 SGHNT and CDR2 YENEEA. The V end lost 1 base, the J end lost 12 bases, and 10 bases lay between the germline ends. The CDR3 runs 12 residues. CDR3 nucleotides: TGTGCCAGCAGCTTAGGGCGGTCGGCGCAGTTCTTC. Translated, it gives CASSLGRSAQFF.

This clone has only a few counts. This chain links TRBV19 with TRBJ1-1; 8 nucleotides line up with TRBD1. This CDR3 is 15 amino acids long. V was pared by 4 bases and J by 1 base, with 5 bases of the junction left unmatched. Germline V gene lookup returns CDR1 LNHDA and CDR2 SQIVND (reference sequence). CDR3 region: CASSTRTGWNTEAFF. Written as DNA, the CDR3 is TGTGCCAGTAGTACCAGGACAGGGTGGAACACTGAAGCTTTCTTT. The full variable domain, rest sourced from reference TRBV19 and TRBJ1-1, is DGGITQSPKYLFRKEGQNVTLSCEQNLNHDAMYWYRQDPGQGLRLIYYSQIVNDFQKGDIAEGYSVSREKKESFPLTVTSAQKNPTAFYLCASSTRTGWNTEAFFGQGTRLTVV.

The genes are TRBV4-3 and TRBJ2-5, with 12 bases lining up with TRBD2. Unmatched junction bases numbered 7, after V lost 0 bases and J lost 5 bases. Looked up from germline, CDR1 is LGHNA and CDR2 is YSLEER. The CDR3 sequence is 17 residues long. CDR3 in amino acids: CASSQEAASGRGETQYF. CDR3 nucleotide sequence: TGCGCCAGCAGCCAAGAAGCGGCTAGCGGGAGGGGGGAGACCCAGTACTTC.

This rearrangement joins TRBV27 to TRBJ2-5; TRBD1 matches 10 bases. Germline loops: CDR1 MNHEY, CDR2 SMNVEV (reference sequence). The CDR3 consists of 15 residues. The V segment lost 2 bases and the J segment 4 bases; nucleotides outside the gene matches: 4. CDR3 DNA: TGTGCCAGCAGTTTACAGACAGGGGGCGGAGAGACCCAGTACTTC. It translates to CASSLQTGGGETQYF.

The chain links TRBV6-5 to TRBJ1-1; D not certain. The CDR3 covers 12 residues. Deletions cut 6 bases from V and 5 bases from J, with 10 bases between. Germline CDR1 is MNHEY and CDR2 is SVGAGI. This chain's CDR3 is CASRAAGTEAFF. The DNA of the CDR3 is TGTGCCAGCAGGGCGGCGGGGACTGAAGCTTTCTTT.

CDR3 coding DNA: TGTGCCAGCGGGACCTACGGGACAGGGAATGGCTACACCTTC. This gives the protein CASGTYGTGNGYTF. The chain joins TRBV27 to TRBJ1-2, with TRBD1 matching over 9 bases. After removal of 8 bases from V and 6 bases from J, the junction contained 10 bases not matched to a gene. Germline V CDR1 and CDR2: MNHEY, SMNVEV (reference sequence). CDR3 length equals 14 residues.

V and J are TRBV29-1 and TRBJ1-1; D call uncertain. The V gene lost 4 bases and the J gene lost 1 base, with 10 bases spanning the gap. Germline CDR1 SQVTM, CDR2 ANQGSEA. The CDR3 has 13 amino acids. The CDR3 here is CSVAVFENTEAFF. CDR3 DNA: TGCAGCGTTGCAGTTTTTGAGAACACTGAAGCTTTCTTT.

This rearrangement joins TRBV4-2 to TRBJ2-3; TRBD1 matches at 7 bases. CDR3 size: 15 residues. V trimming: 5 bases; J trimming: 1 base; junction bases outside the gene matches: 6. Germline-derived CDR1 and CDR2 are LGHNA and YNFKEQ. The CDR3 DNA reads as TGTGCCAGCAGCGCAACAGGGGTCCGCACAGATACGCAGTATTTT. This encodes CASSATGVRTDTQYF.

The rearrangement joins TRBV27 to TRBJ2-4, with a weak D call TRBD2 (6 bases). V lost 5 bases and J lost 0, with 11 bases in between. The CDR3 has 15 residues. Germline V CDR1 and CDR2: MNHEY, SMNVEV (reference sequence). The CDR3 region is CASSKPGLAKNIQYF. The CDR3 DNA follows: TGTGCCAGCAGTAAACCGGGACTAGCCAAAAACATTCAGTACTTC.

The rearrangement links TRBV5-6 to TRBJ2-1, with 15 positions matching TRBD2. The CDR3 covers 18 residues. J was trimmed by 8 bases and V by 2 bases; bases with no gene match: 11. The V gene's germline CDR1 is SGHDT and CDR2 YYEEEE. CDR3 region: CASSFGLAGGPLRDEQFF. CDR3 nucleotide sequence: TGTGCCAGCAGCTTTGGACTAGCGGGAGGGCCGTTACGGGATGAGCAGTTCTTC.

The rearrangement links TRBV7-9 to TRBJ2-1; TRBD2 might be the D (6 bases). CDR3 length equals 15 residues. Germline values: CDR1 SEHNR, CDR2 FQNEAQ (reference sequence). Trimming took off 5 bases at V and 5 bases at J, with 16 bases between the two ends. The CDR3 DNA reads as TGTGCCAGCAGCCCTCCCGCGGGGCGGAACAATGAGCAGTTCTTC. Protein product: CASSPPAGRNNEQFF.

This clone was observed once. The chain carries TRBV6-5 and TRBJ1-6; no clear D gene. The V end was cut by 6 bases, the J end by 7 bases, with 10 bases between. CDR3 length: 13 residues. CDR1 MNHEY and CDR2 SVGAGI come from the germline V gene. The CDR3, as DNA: TGTGCCAGCAGCACAAGCGAGAATTCACCCCTCCACTTT. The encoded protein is CASSTSENSPLHF.

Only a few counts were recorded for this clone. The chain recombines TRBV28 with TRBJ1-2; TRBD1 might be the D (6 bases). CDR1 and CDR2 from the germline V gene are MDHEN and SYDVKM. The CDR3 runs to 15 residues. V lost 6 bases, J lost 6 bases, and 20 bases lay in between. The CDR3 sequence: CASRPQGGGRDGYTF. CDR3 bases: TGTGCCAGCAGACCCCAGGGCGGGGGCAGGGATGGCTACACCTTC.